Listed here are 28 T cell receptor beta chains from one sample, sequenced in a study of CD8+ T cells in alopecia areata. In a group of several patients, CD4+ cells were sorted into CD25+CD127- cells. Extracted RNA was reverse transcribed into cDNA, the sequencing template. Sequencing was performed with immunoSEQ multiplex PCR; in TCRdb, only in-frame clones are kept and a portion is missing. The sample lists 37,000 or so clones, nearly 55% seen once, with about 1.7% in the top ten. Sequencing input: CD4+ Tregs sorted from blood. The source is a human donor with alopecia areata.

This clone showed up just a few times. The chain links TRBV5-1 to TRBJ2-1, with a tentative D call TRBD1 (5 bases). Per the germline V gene, CDR1 is SGHRS and CDR2 is YFSETQ. The V and J ends lost 0 bases and 9 bases respectively, with 10 bases between them. The CDR3 runs to 13 residues. The CDR3, as DNA: TGCGCCAGCAGCTTGGCCGGGCAGGGTGAGCAGTTCTTC. As protein: CASSLAGQGEQFF.

This clone was recorded only once. The chain joins TRBV7-2 to TRBJ2-1, with TRBD2 matching 7 bases. Germline CDR1 and CDR2: SGHTA and FQGNSA. The length of the CDR3 is 18 residues. Trimming cost V 1 base and J 1 base; bases outside gene matches: 10. The CDR3 region is CASSLGGGPLGSYNEQFF. CDR3 sequence (DNA): TGTGCCAGCAGCTTAGGGGGAGGGCCTCTGGGTTCCTACAATGAGCAGTTCTTC.

The DNA of the CDR3 is TGTGCCAGCAGTTACTCCTCGGGGGCCAACTATGGCTACACCTTC. Its protein product is CASSYSSGANYGYTF. This chain joins TRBV6-6 and TRBJ1-2; perhaps TRBD1 as D (6 bases). The CDR3 consists of 15 residues. The V gene lost 0 bases and the J gene lost 2 bases, with 10 bases spanning the gap. Germline CDR1 reads MNHNY; CDR2 reads SVGAGI (reference sequence).

The chain couples TRBV14 to TRBJ2-5; unclear D gene. With 0 bases removed from V and 5 bases from J, the gap between germline ends came to 7 bases. The CDR3 sequence is 13 residues long. CDR1 and CDR2 (germline): SGHDN, FVKESK. The CDR3 here is CASSQDLRETQYF. CDR3 in DNA: TGTGCCAGCAGCCAAGATTTGCGGGAGACCCAGTACTTC.

This sequence joins TRBV5-1 and TRBJ1-4, with 8 positions matching TRBD1. The ends lost 1 base at V and 8 bases at J; junction bases unmatched: 4. CDR3 size: 14 residues. Germline values: CDR1 SGHRS, CDR2 YFSETQ. DNA for the CDR3: TGCGCCAGCAGCTTGACAGGGGGGGAAGAAAAACTGTTTTTT. It translates to CASSLTGGEEKLFF.

This clone was recorded a few times. This chain connects TRBV5-4 to TRBJ2-7; tentatively, D is TRBD2 (6 bases). Trimming removed 0 bases at V and 2 bases at J, with 15 bases between. The V gene's germline CDR1 is SGHNT and CDR2 YYREEE (reference sequence). CDR3 length: 16 amino acids. CDR3 DNA sequence: TGTGCCAGCAGCTTGGTCGGCTTCGGAGGGACCTACGAGCAGTACTTC. Its protein is CASSLVGFGGTYEQYF.

This clone was seen a handful of times. The genes are TRBV7-9 and TRBJ2-4; D is undetermined. The V gene lost 2 bases and the J gene lost 1 base, with 6 bases spanning the gap. Germline V gene lookup returns CDR1 SEHNR and CDR2 FQNEAQ (reference sequence). There are 14 residues in the CDR3. The DNA of the CDR3 is TGTGCCAGCAGCTTAAAGGGTGCCAAAAACATTCAGTACTTC. Encoded protein: CASSLKGAKNIQYF.

This clone was observed a handful of times. This sequence joins TRBV7-2 and TRBJ2-5; D might be TRBD1 (6 bases). Germline V lookup: CDR1 SGHTA, CDR2 FQGNSA. The CDR3 runs 16 residues. Trimming pared 3 bases from V and 1 base from J, leaving 15 bases between. In DNA, the CDR3 is TGTGCCAGCAGCTTGGGACAAGGAAGGGCCCAAGAGACCCAGTACTTC. Its translation: CASSLGQGRAQETQYF. Complete variable domain (other parts from reference TRBV7-2 and TRBJ2-5): GAGVSQSPSNKVTEKGKDVELRCDPISGHTALYWYRQSLGQGLEFLIYFQGNSAPDKSGLPSDRFSAERTGGSVSTLTIQRTQQEDSAVYLCASSLGQGRAQETQYFGPGTRLLVL.

The sample holds a few counts of this clone. This rearrangement joins TRBV7-2 to TRBJ2-7; no definite D call. Germline V gene data show CDR1 as SGHTA and CDR2 as FQGNSA. The CDR3 is 15 residues long. V was clipped by 1 base and J by 3 bases, with 13 bases between them. As DNA, the CDR3 is TGTGCCAGCAGCTTAGAGGCGTCGTTAGTCTACGAGCAGTACTTC. As protein: CASSLEASLVYEQYF.

V and J are TRBV11-2 and TRBJ1-1; possibly TRBD1 for D (5 bases). This CDR3 has 14 amino acids. With 3 bases removed from V and 0 bases from J, the gap between germline ends came to 8 bases. Germline V gene data show CDR1 as SGHAT and CDR2 as FQNNGV. DNA for the CDR3: TGTGCCAGCAGCTTCGGGACGGTGAACACTGAAGCTTTCTTT. This sequence encodes CASSFGTVNTEAFF.

V gene TRBV28 combines with J gene TRBJ2-7; unclear D gene. The V and J ends lost 10 bases and 2 bases respectively, with 18 bases between them. Germline V gene data show CDR1 as MDHEN and CDR2 as SYDVKM. The CDR3 is 14 residues long. The CDR3 DNA sequence: TGTGCCACCGACCCTACTGGGCCGCCCTACGAGCAGTACTTC. It codes for CATDPTGPPYEQYF.

The rearrangement links TRBV4-2 to TRBJ1-2; 10 bases are shared with TRBD1. The V and J ends lost 1 base and 0 bases, in that order; junction bases with no gene match: 8. Looked up from germline, CDR1 is LGHNA and CDR2 is YNFKEQ. This CDR3 spans 18 amino acids. CDR3: CASSQVRQGARSNYGYTF. In DNA, the CDR3 is TGTGCCAGCAGCCAAGTAAGACAGGGGGCACGTTCTAACTATGGCTACACCTTC.

This chain uses TRBV15 with TRBJ1-1; D is uncertain. CDR1 and CDR2 from the germline V gene are LNHNV and YYDKDF (reference sequence). The CDR3 totals 13 residues. Between the trimmed V and J ends, which lost 1 base and 8 bases, there was a span of 11 bases. DNA for the CDR3: TGTGCCACCAGCAGAGTAGGGAGGATAGAAGCTTTCTTT. Protein: CATSRVGRIEAFF. The full variable domain, rest sourced from reference TRBV15 and TRBJ1-1, is DAMVIQNPRYQVTQFGKPVTLSCSQTLNHNVMYWYQQKSSQAPKLLFHYYDKDFNNEADTPDNFQSRRPNTSFCFLDIRSPGLGDTAMYLCATSRVGRIEAFFGQGTRLTVV.

The V and J genes are TRBV11-1 and TRBJ2-5; 14 nucleotides line up with TRBD2. Germline V lookup: CDR1 SGHAT, CDR2 FQDESV (reference sequence). V lost 6 bases and J lost 5; bases outside the gene matches: 5. The CDR3 is made up of 15 amino acids. The CDR3 here is CASSTGLAGGETQYF. The CDR3 DNA is TGTGCCAGCAGTACCGGACTAGCGGGAGGTGAGACCCAGTACTTC.

This clone was picked up one time. The chain has TRBV28 and TRBJ2-5; 7 nucleotides line up with TRBD2. CDR3 length equals 16 residues. Germline V lookup: CDR1 MDHEN, CDR2 SYDVKM. The ends lost 3 bases at V and 5 bases at J; junction bases unmatched: 12. DNA of the CDR3: TGTGCCAGCAGTTTGCAGCGGGGTCCCCCAGGGGAGACCCAGTACTTC. Protein product: CASSLQRGPPGETQYF.

This clone was observed once. The J gene is TRBJ1-1, the V gene TRBV18, with 11 bases identical to TRBD1. CDR1 and CDR2 from the germline V gene are KGHSH and LQKENI. This CDR3 has 17 amino acids. The V and J ends lost 3 bases and 4 bases, in that order; junction bases with no gene match: 10. CDR3 in amino acids: CASSPRSLGTGGTEAFF. CDR3 in DNA: TGTGCCAGCTCACCCCGTTCGCTTGGGACAGGGGGCACTGAAGCTTTCTTT.

This chain joins TRBV11-2 and TRBJ1-1, with no clear D. The V gene lost 3 bases and the J gene lost 2 bases, with 13 bases spanning the gap. Germline V gene data show CDR1 as SGHAT and CDR2 as FQNNGV. The CDR3 extends over 15 amino acids. The CDR3 reads CASSFKWAGNTEAFF. CDR3 sequence (DNA): TGTGCCAGCAGCTTCAAGTGGGCGGGCAACACTGAAGCTTTCTTT.

This chain uses TRBV7-3 with TRBJ1-2, with a tentative D call TRBD1 (5 bases). Germline CDR1 and CDR2: SGHTA and FQGTGA. Between the trimmed V and J ends, which lost 5 bases and 2 bases, there was a span of 12 bases. This CDR3 is 14 amino acids long. The CDR3 DNA is TGTGCCAGCAGCCTCGGGACGGGGAACTATGGCTACACCTTC. Translation gives CASSLGTGNYGYTF.

The chain uses TRBV2 and TRBJ2-2; the D is unclear. The CDR3 sequence is 12 residues long. Germline CDR1 SNHLY, CDR2 FYNNEI. V shed 7 bases and J shed 1 base, with 4 bases lying between them. The CDR3 region is CASNQNTGELFF. CDR3 DNA sequence: TGTGCCAGCAATCAGAACACCGGGGAGCTGTTTTTT. Supplemented by reference TRBV2 and TRBJ2-2, the full variable domain reads EPEVTQTPSHQVTQMGQEVILRCVPISNHLYFYWYRQILGQKVEFLVSFYNNEISEKSEIFDDQFSVERPDGSNFTLKIRSTKLEDSAMYFCASNQNTGELFFGEGSRLTVL.

The chain uses TRBV15 and TRBJ1-2, with 9 bases that match TRBD1. Germline V gives CDR1 LNHNV, CDR2 YYDKDF (reference sequence). The CDR3 contains 14 residues. V was pared by 2 bases and J by 5 bases, with 3 bases of the junction left unmatched. For the CDR3, the DNA is TGTGCCACCAGCAGACTTGGGACAGGGTATGGCTACACCTTC. As protein: CATSRLGTGYGYTF.

The rearrangement uses TRBV28 and TRBJ1-1; D possibly corresponds to TRBD1 (5 bases). V dropped 8 bases and J dropped 1 base, with 11 bases sitting between them. This CDR3 has 13 amino acids. Germline-derived CDR1 and CDR2 are MDHEN and SYDVKM. The CDR3 DNA is TGTGCCAGCTGGCCAGGGAAGAACACTGAAGCTTTCTTT. Protein sequence: CASWPGKNTEAFF.

The chain couples TRBV29-1 to TRBJ2-7; D is uncertain. The V gene's germline CDR1 is SQVTM and CDR2 ANQGSEA. CDR3 length equals 10 residues. V lost 7 bases and J lost 6, with 10 bases in between. As DNA, the CDR3 is TGCAGCGCTCTAGGTCTCGAGCAGTACTTC. It encodes CSALGLEQYF.

This rearrangement joins TRBV5-6 to TRBJ1-2; D uncertain. Trimming removed 4 bases at V and 4 bases at J, with 23 bases between. The CDR3 consists of 17 residues. From germline, CDR1 is SGHDT and CDR2 YYEEEE. For the CDR3, the DNA is TGTGCCAGCAGCCCTACCCCTGCGGTCGGAACCCCCTATGGCTACACCTTC. Translated: CASSPTPAVGTPYGYTF. Filled out from reference TRBV5-6 and TRBJ1-2, the complete variable domain reads DAGVTQSPTHLIKTRGQQVTLRCSPKSGHDTVSWYQQALGQGPQFIFQYYEEEERQRGNFPDRFSGHQFPNYSSELNVNALLLGDSALYLCASSPTPAVGTPYGYTFGSGTRLTVV.

The J gene is TRBJ2-1, the V gene TRBV5-1; 8 nucleotides match TRBD2. In germline, CDR1 is SGHRS, CDR2 YFSETQ. The CDR3 runs to 15 residues. V was clipped by 10 bases and J by 5 bases; unmatched bases: 14. For the CDR3, the DNA is TGCGCCTCTGGCCCCATAGCGGGAACGAACAATGAGCAGTTCTTC. Translation: CASGPIAGTNNEQFF.

This chain uses TRBV10-3 with TRBJ2-7, with 9 positions matching TRBD1. From germline, CDR1 is ENHRY and CDR2 SYGVKD. This CDR3 has 15 residues. Trimming took 2 bases from V and 2 from J; bases not matched to a gene: 4. The CDR3 spells CAISEPGQGTYEQYF. In nucleotides, the CDR3 is TGTGCCATCAGTGAGCCGGGACAGGGAACCTACGAGCAGTACTTC.

The V and J genes are TRBV18 and TRBJ1-1; D remains unclear. V was trimmed by 2 bases and J by 1 base, leaving 11 bases between them. The CDR3 loop spans 15 amino acids. The germline CDR1 and CDR2 sequences are KGHSH and LQKENI. CDR3 sequence reads: CASSPAPGGNTEAFF. The CDR3 DNA follows: TGTGCCAGCTCACCAGCTCCGGGAGGGAACACTGAAGCTTTCTTT.

Only a few counts were recorded for this clone. The chain combines TRBV28 with TRBJ2-5; a possible D gene is TRBD2 (6 bases). Germline V CDR1 and CDR2: MDHEN, SYDVKM. Trimming stripped 6 bases from V and 5 bases from J, with 25 bases between. The CDR3 loop spans 17 amino acids. CDR3: CASSPNARRGGGETQYF. In nucleotides, the CDR3 is TGTGCCAGCAGCCCGAATGCTCGGCGGGGCGGTGGGGAGACCCAGTACTTC.

J is TRBJ1-2 and V is TRBV5-1; maybe TRBD1 (6 bases). V was shortened by 4 bases and J by 4 bases, with 17 bases between the two germline ends. Germline V CDR1 and CDR2: SGHRS, YFSETQ. This CDR3 region has 15 residues. The CDR3 reads CASSPGPGASYGYTF. In DNA form, the CDR3 reads TGCGCCAGCAGCCCCGGCCCGGGGGCAAGCTATGGCTACACCTTC.